This T cell receptor (beta chain) was obtained from a study of blood T cell repertoires in COVID-19. Study overall: The cDNA or gDNA used as material had been derived from T cells, B-cell-depleted T cells, or PBMCs.

How the authors handled the data: How many nucleated cells were present was estimated from reference gene primer amplification. Measured with immunoSEQ multiplex PCR; TCRdb has only the in-frame clones, and not every one. The D gene and trimming were derived from the DNA, and the V and J assignments and clone size from that table. There are roughly 100,000 clones in the sample; around 73% occur only once, and 9.8% lies in the top ten. Trimming shortened V by 6 bases and J by 5 bases, and 11 bases separated the two germline ends. This CDR3 region has 13 residues. In germline, CDR1 is SNHLY, CDR2 FYNNEI.

Sequenced sample: peripheral blood. The chain uses TRBV2 and TRBJ1-5; a weak D match, TRBD1 (6 bases). The TCR comes from a man in his sixties with active or convalescent COVID-19. For the CDR3, the DNA is TGTGCCAGCAGCGGGGACACCTATCAGCCCCAGCATTTT. Its protein product is CASSGDTYQPQHF.